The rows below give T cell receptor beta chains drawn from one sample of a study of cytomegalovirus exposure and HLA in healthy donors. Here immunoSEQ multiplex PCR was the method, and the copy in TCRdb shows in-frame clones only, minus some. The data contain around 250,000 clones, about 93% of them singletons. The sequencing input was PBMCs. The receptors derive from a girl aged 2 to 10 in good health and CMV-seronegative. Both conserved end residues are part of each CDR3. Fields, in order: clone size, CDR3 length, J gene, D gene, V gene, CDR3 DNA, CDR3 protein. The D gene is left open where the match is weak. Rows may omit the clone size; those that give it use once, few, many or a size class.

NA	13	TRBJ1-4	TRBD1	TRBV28	TGTGCCAGCAGCTGGACAGGGGACGTGAAACTGTTTTTT	CASSWTGDVKLFF
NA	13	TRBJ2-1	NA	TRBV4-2	TGTGCCAGCAGCCCGGGTCTAACCCATGAGCAGTTCTTC	CASSPGLTHEQFF
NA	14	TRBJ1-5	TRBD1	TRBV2	TGTGCCAGCACCACAGGACAGGGCTATCAGCCCCAGCATTTT	CASTTGQGYQPQHF
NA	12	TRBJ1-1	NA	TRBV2	TGTGCCAGCAGTGAAAACGGGGGAACAGCTTTCTTT	CASSENGGTAFF
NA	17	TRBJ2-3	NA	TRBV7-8	TGTGCCAGCAGCGCCTGGGTGGGGCTCTCAAGCACAGATACGCAGTATTTT	CASSAWVGLSSTDTQYF
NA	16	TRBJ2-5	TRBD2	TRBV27	TGTGCCAGCAGCCTCCCCCTAGCGGGAGCGAGGTATGAGCAGTACTTC	CASSLPLAGARYEQYF
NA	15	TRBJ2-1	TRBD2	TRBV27	TGTGCCAGCAGTTCCCTCGGCGGGGGGGCCCATGAGCAGTTCTTC	CASSSLGGGAHEQFF
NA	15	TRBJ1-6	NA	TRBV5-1	TGCGCCAGCAGCTTGGAAGGGAGGAGTAATTCACCCCTCCACTTT	CASSLEGRSNSPLHF
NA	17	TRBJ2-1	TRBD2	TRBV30	TGTGCCTGGAGTGTACGGTTTCCGACTAGCGGGAGTAATGAGCAGTTCTTC	CAWSVRFPTSGSNEQFF
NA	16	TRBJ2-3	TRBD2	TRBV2	TGTGCCAGCAGTGAAGGGCTAGCGGGGGGGACAGATACGCAGTATTTT	CASSEGLAGGTDTQYF
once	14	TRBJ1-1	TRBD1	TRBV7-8	TGTGCCAGCAGCTCCGACAGGGGTCGGTTTGAAGCTTTCTTT	CASSSDRGRFEAFF
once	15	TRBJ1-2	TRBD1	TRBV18	TGTGCCAGCTCACCACGACAGGGTGACGACTATGGCTACACCTTC	CASSPRQGDDYGYTF
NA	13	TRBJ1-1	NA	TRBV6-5	TGTGCCAGCAGTTACCGTATCAACACTGAAGCTTTCTTT	CASSYRINTEAFF
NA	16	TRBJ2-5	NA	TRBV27	TGTGCCAGCAGTTCCCGCAACGACAGGATGCGGGAGACCCAGTACTTC	CASSSRNDRMRETQYF
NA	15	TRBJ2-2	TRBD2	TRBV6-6	TGTGCCAGCAGGGCTAGCGGAGAGAACACCGGGGAGCTGTTTTTT	CASRASGENTGELFF
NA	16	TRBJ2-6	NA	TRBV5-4	TGTGCCAGCAGCCGGACTGATTACTCTGGGGCCAACGTCCTGACTTTC	CASSRTDYSGANVLTF
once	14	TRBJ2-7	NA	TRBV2	TGTGCCAGCAGTGAAACTGCCACTACCTACGAGCAGTACTTC	CASSETATTYEQYF
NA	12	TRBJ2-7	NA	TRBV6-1	TGTGCCAGCAGCAGGACTAACTACGAGCAGTACTTC	CASSRTNYEQYF
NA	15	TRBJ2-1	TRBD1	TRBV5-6	TGTGCCAGCAGCCTGGACAGGAGCTCCTACAATGAGCAGTTCTTC	CASSLDRSSYNEQFF
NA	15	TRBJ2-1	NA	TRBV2	TGTGCCAGCAGTGAAGGGGTGGGGACACACAATGAGCAGTTCTTC	CASSEGVGTHNEQFF
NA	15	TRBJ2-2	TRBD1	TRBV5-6	TGTGCCAGCAGCAGCCGGACAGGGGACACCGGGGAGCTGTTTTTT	CASSSRTGDTGELFF
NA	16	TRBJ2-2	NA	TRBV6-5	TGTGCCAGCAGTTACTCGGGGGGGCCTGGCACCGGGGAGCTGTTTTTT	CASSYSGGPGTGELFF
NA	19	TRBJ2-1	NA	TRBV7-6	TGTGCCAGCAGCGCGGGACTTCATGGGGACCTGAGCTCCTACAATGAGCAGTTCTTC	CASSAGLHGDLSSYNEQFF